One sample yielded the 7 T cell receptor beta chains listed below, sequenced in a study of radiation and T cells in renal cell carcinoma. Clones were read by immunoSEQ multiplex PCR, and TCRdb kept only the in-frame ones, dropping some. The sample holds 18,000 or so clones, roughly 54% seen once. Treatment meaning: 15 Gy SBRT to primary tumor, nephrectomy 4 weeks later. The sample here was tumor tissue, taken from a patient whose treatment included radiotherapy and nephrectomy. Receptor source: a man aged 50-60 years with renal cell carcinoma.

The CDR3 spells CASSLGTGLNTEAFF. The CDR3 nucleotides read TGTGCCAGCAGCTTGGGCACAGGGTTGAACACTGAAGCTTTCTTT. V and J are TRBV5-4 and TRBJ1-1; TRBD1 is a possible D gene (6 bases). Germline CDR1 and CDR2: SGHNT and YYREEE (reference sequence). The length of the CDR3 is 15 residues. Trimming left V 0 bases short and J 0 bases short, with 9 bases between.

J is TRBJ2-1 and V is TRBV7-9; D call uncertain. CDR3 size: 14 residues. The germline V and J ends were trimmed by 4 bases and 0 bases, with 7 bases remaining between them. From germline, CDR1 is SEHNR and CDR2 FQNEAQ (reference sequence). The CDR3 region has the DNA TGTGCCAGCAGCTCCAGAGACTCCTACAATGAGCAGTTCTTC. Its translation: CASSSRDSYNEQFF.

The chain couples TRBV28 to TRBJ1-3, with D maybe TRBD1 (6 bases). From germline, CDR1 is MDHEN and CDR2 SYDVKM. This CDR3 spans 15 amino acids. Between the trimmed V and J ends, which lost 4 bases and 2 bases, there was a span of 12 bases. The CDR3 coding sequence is TGTGCCAGCAGTTCCCCACAGGGCACTGGAAACACCATATATTTT. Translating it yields CASSSPQGTGNTIYF. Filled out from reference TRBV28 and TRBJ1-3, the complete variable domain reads DVKVTQSSRYLVKRTGEKVFLECVQDMDHENMFWYRQDPGLGLRLIYFSYDVKMKEKGDIPEGYSVSREKKERFSLILESASTNQTSMYLCASSSPQGTGNTIYFGEGSWLTVV.

CDR3 nucleotides: TGCGCCAGCAGCACCAAGGCAGGGGAAGACAAAAACATTCAGTACTTC. Translated: CASSTKAGEDKNIQYF. The chain employs TRBV5-1 and TRBJ2-4, with D possibly TRBD1 on 6 matching bases. V shed 4 bases and J shed 3 bases, with 17 bases lying between them. CDR3 length: 16 amino acids. The germline gives CDR1 SGHRS, CDR2 YFSETQ.

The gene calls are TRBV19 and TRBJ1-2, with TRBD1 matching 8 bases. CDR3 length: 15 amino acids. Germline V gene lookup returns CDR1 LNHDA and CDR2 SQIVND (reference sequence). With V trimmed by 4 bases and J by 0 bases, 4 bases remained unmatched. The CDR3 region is CASSTGQGTNYGYTF. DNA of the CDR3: TGTGCCAGTAGTACCGGACAGGGAACTAACTATGGCTACACCTTC.

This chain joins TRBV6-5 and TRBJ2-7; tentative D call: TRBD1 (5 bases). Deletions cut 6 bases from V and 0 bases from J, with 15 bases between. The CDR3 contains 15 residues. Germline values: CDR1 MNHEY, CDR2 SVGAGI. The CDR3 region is CASSIKTATSYEQYF. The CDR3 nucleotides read TGTGCCAGCAGCATTAAGACAGCAACCTCCTACGAGCAGTACTTC.

CDR3 protein: CASSEAFEGVQETQYF. CDR3 coding DNA: TGTGCCAGCAGTGAAGCGTTCGAGGGTGTACAAGAGACCCAGTACTTC. The rearrangement links TRBV6-1 to TRBJ2-5, with a weak D call TRBD2 (5 bases). V was cut by 0 bases and J by 2 bases, with 13 bases left in between. The CDR3 length is 16 residues. The V gene's germline CDR1 is MNHNS and CDR2 SASEGT.